This T cell receptor beta chain was captured by sequencing in a study of blood T cell repertoires in COVID-19. Study summary: Samples came from the United States, Italy and Spain, spanning acute and convalescent COVID-19. T cells, B-cell-depleted T cells, or PBMCs provided the cDNA or gDNA that served as material.

Per the study methods: Amplification of reference gene primers was used by the study to estimate nucleated cell counts. Sequencing was performed with immunoSEQ multiplex PCR; in TCRdb, only in-frame clones are kept and a portion is missing. V and J calls and clone size follow that table, whereas D and trimming were derived from the DNA. The sample has some 78,000 clones; 84% are singletons. V was clipped by 1 base and J by 6 bases, with 10 bases between them. The CDR3 is 14 residues long. The V gene's germline CDR1 is LGHDT and CDR2 YNNKEL (reference sequence). The gene calls are TRBV3-1 (or the pseudogene TRBV3-2) and TRBJ2-1, with D perhaps TRBD2 (5 bases). This clonotype originated in a man over 45 with acute or convalescent COVID-19. Material for sequencing was peripheral blood. CDR3: CASSQVGALNEQFF. CDR3 nucleotides: TGTGCCAGCAGCCAAGTGGGAGCGCTCAATGAGCAGTTCTTC.